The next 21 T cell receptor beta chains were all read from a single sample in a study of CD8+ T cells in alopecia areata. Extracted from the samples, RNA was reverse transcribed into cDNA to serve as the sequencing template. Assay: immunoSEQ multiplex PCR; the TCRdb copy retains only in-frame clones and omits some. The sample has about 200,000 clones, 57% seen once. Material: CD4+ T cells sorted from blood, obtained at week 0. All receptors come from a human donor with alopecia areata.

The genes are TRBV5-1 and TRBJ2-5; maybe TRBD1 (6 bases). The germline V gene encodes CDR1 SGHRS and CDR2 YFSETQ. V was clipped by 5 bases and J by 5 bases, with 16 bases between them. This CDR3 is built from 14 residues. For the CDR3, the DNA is TGCGCCAGCAGAAATCAGGGGATGTGGGAGACCCAGTACTTC. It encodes CASRNQGMWETQYF.

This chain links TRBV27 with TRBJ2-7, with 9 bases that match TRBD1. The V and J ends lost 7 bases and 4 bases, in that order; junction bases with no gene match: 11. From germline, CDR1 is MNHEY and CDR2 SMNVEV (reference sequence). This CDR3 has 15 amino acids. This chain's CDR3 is CASTSYRDRDYEQYF. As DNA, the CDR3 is TGTGCCAGCACCTCCTATCGGGACAGGGATTACGAGCAGTACTTC.

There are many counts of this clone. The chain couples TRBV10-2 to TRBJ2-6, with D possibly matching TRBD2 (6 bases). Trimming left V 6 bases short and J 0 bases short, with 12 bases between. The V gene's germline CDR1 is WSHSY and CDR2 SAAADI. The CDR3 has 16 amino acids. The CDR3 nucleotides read TGCGCCAGCAGCGGGCGGGGAGTCTCTGGGGCCAACGTCCTGACTTTC. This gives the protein CASSGRGVSGANVLTF.

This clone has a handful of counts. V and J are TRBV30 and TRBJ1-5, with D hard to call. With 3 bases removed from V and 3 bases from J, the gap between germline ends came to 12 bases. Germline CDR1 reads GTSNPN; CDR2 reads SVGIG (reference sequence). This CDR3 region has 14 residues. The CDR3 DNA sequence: TGTGCCTGGAGCGCCGACGGGCTCAATCAGCCCCAGCATTTT. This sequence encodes CAWSADGLNQPQHF.

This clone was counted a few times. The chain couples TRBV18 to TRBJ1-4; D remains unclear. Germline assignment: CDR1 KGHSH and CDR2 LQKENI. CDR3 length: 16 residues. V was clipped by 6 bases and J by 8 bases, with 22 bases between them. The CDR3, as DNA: TGTGCCAGCTCTCTAGGACCAGGAAGCCGCGGGGAAAAACTGTTTTTT. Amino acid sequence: CASSLGPGSRGEKLFF. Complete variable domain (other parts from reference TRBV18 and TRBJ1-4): NAGVMQNPRHLVRRRGQEARLRCSPMKGHSHVYWYRQLPEEGLKFMVYLQKENIIDESGMPKERFSAEFPKEGPSILRIQQVVRGDSAAYFCASSLGPGSRGEKLFFGSGTQLSVL.

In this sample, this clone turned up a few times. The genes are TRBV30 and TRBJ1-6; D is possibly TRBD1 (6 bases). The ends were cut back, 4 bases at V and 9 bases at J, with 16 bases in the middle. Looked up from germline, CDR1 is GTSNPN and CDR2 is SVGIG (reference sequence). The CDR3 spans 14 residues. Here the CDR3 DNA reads TGTGCCTGGAACATACAGGGTAGTCGTTCACCCCTCCACTTT. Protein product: CAWNIQGSRSPLHF.

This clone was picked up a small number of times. As DNA, the CDR3 is TGCAGCGTTGAATTACGGACAGGGACAGCTTTCTTT. Protein: CSVELRTGTAFF. The rearrangement joins TRBV29-1 to TRBJ1-1; 8 bases fit TRBD1. Per the germline V gene, CDR1 is SQVTM and CDR2 is ANQGSEA. This CDR3 is 12 amino acids long. V trimming: 2 bases; J trimming: 10 bases; junction bases outside the gene matches: 6.

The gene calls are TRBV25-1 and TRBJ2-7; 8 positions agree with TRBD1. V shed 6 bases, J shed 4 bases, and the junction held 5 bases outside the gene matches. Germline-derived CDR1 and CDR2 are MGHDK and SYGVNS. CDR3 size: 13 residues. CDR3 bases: TGTGCCAGCAGCAGAGGACAGGGTTACGAGCAGTACTTC. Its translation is CASSRGQGYEQYF.

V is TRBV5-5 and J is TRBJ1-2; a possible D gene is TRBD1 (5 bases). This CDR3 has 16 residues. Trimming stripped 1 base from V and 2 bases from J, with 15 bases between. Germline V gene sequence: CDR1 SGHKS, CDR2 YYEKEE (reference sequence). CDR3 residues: CASSLRWGLDNYGYTF. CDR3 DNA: TGTGCCAGCAGCTTGCGTTGGGGCCTCGACAACTATGGCTACACCTTC.

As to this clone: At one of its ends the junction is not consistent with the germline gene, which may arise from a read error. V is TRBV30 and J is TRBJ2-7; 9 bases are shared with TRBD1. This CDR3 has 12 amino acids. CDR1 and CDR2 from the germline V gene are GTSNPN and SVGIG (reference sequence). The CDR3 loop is CAWSPMNRGQRF. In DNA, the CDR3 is TGTGCCTGGAGTCCCATGAACAGGGGGCAACGCTTC.

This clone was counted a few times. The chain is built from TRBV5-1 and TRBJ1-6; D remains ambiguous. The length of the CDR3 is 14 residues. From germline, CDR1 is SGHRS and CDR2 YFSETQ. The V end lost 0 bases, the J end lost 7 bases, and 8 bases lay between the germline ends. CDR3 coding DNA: TGCGCCAGCAGCTTGGTGGGCGGAAATTCACCCCTCCACTTT. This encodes CASSLVGGNSPLHF.

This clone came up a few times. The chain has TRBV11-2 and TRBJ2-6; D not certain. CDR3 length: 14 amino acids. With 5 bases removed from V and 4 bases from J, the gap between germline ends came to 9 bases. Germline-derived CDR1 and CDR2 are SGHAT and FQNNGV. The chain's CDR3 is CASSDRRGANVLTF. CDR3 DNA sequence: TGTGCCAGCAGCGACCGGAGAGGGGCCAACGTCCTGACTTTC. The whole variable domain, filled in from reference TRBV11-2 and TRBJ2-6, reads EAGVAQSPRYKIIEKRQSVAFWCNPISGHATLYWYQQILGQGPKLLIQFQNNGVVDDSQLPKDRFSAERLKGVDSTLKIQPAKLEDSAVYLCASSDRRGANVLTFGAGSRLTVL.

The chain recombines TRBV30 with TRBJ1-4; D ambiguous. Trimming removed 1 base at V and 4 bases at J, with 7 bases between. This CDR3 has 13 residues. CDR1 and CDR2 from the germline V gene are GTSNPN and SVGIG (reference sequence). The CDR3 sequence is CAWSGPHNEKLFF. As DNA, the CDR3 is TGTGCCTGGAGTGGACCTCATAATGAAAAACTGTTTTTT.

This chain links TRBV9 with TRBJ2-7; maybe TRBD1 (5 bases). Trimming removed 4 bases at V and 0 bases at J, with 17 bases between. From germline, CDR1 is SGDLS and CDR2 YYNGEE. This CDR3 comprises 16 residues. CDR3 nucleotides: TGTGCCAGCAGCCCCGGACATGGAGCCAGCTCCTACGAGCAGTACTTC. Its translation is CASSPGHGASSYEQYF. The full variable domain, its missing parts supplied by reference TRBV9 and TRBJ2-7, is DSGVTQTPKHLITATGQRVTLRCSPRSGDLSVYWYQQSLDQGLQFLIQYYNGEERAKGNILERFSAQQFPDLHSELNLSSLELGDSALYFCASSPGHGASSYEQYFGPGTRLTVT.

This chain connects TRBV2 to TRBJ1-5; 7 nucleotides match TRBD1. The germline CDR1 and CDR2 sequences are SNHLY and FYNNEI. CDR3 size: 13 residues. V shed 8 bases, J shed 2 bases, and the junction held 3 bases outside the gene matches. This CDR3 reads CASRQGGNQPQHF. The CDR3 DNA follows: TGTGCCAGCCGCCAGGGGGGCAATCAGCCCCAGCATTTT. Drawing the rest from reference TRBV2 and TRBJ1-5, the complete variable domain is EPEVTQTPSHQVTQMGQEVILRCVPISNHLYFYWYRQILGQKVEFLVSFYNNEISEKSEIFDDQFSVERPDGSNFTLKIRSTKLEDSAMYFCASRQGGNQPQHFGDGTRLSIL.

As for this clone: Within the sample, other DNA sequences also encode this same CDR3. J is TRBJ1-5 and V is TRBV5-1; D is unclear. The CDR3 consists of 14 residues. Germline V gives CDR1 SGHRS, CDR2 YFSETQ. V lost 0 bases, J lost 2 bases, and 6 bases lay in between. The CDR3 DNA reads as TGCGCCAGCAGCTTGGAGGGTCGCAATCAGCCCCAGCATTTT. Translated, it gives CASSLEGRNQPQHF.

CDR3 region: CASSVQGSSPLHF. For the CDR3, the DNA is TGTGCCAGCAGTGTACAGGGTAGCTCACCCCTCCACTTT. The genes are TRBV6-6 and TRBJ1-6; TRBD1 might be the D (6 bases). The V gene lost 5 bases and the J gene lost 10 bases, with 12 bases spanning the gap. The CDR3 runs 13 residues. The V gene's germline CDR1 is MNHNY and CDR2 SVGAGI (reference sequence).

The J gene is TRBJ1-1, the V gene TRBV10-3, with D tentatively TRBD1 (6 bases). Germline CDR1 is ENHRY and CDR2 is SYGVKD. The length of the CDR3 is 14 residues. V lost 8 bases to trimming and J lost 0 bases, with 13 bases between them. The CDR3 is CAIGHRAVNTEAFF. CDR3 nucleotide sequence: TGTGCCATCGGCCACAGGGCGGTGAACACTGAAGCTTTCTTT.

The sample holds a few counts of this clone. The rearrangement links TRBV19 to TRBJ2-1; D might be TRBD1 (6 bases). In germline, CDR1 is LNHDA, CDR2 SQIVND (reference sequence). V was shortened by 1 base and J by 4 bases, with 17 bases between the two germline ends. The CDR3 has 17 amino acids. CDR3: CASSIGGTPIGYNEQFF. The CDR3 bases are TGTGCCAGTAGTATAGGAGGGACACCAATCGGGTACAATGAGCAGTTCTTC.

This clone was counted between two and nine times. CDR3 residues: CASSPGGLGGYGYTF. CDR3 coding DNA: TGTGCCAGCAGCCCAGGCGGGTTAGGAGGCTATGGCTACACCTTC. J is TRBJ1-2 and V is TRBV7-9; D is unclear. The CDR3 is 15 residues long. The germline CDR1 and CDR2 sequences are SEHNR and FQNEAQ (reference sequence). Trimming cost V 5 bases and J 4 bases, with 17 bases left between them.

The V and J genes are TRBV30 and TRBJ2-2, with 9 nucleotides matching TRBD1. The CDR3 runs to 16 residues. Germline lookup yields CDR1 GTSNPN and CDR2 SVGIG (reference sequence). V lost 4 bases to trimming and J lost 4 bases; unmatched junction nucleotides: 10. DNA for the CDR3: TGTGCCTGGAAACAGGGGGCCAGGACCCTCACCGGGGAGCTGTTTTTT. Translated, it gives CAWKQGARTLTGELFF.